This is a list of T cell receptor beta chains from one sample in a study of cytomegalovirus exposure and HLA in healthy donors. Measured with immunoSEQ multiplex PCR; TCRdb has only the in-frame clones, and not every one. Of 150,000 or so clones in the sample, more than 60% were seen once. Material for sequencing was PBMCs. All receptors derive from a woman in her thirties or forties in good health and CMV-seropositive. Each CDR3 is given with its conserved first and last residue. Fields, in order: CDR3 protein, CDR3 DNA, clone size, J gene, D gene, V gene. D genes are given only for firm matches. Clone sizes are given selectively: once, few, many, or a class where the clone is expanded.

CASSLEGTGANTEAFF | TGCGCCAGCAGCTTGGAGGGGACAGGCGCAAACACTGAAGCTTTCTTT | NA | TRBJ1-1 | TRBD1 | TRBV5-1
CAISGTGTSFTDTQYF | TGTGCCATCAGTGGAACCGGGACTAGCTTCACAGATACGCAGTATTTT | NA | TRBJ2-3 | TRBD2 | TRBV10-3
CASSFGAAGGSVDTQYF | TGTGCCAGCAGCTTTGGCGCTGCAGGGGGGTCGGTGGATACGCAGTATTTT | NA | TRBJ2-3 | NA | TRBV11-2
CASSITPGLGNYEQYF | TGTGCCAGCAGTATAACTCCGGGACTAGGTAACTACGAGCAGTACTTC | few | TRBJ2-7 | TRBD2 | TRBV28
CASSDPSRVEKLFF | TGTGCCAGCAGTGACCCATCCAGGGTCGAAAAACTGTTTTTT | NA | TRBJ1-4 | NA | TRBV25-1
CASNSGRGLYEQFF | TGTGCCAGCAACTCCGGTAGAGGGTTGTATGAGCAGTTCTTC | once | TRBJ2-1 | NA | TRBV28
CASSSAGQARSGANVLTF | TGTGCCAGCAGTTCCGCAGGACAGGCCCGCTCTGGGGCCAACGTCCTGACTTTC | NA | TRBJ2-6 | TRBD1 | TRBV28
CASSPPLDREAFF | TGTGCCAGCAGCCCCCCCTTGGACAGAGAAGCTTTCTTT | NA | TRBJ1-1 | NA | TRBV28
CASSSDFWSRGSSGNTIYF | TGTGCCAGCAGCTCAGATTTCTGGAGTAGGGGGAGCTCTGGAAACACCATATATTTT | NA | TRBJ1-3 | NA | TRBV7-8
CASSLEGSGFSYNEQFF | TGTGCCAGCAGCTTAGAGGGTAGCGGGTTCTCCTACAATGAGCAGTTCTTC | NA | TRBJ2-1 | TRBD2 | TRBV7-3
CASNNQGSDQPQHF | TGTGCCAGCAATAATCAGGGATCCGATCAGCCCCAGCATTTT | NA | TRBJ1-5 | NA | TRBV18
CASSEGRQSPYGYTF | TGCGCCAGCAGTGAAGGTAGACAGTCGCCCTATGGCTACACCTTC | NA | TRBJ1-2 | NA | TRBV10-2
CASSEGGGADTQYF | TGTGCCAGCAGTGAAGGAGGCGGGGCAGATACGCAGTATTTT | once | TRBJ2-3 | NA | TRBV6-4
CASSQGLAGDGDTQYF | TGTGCCAGCAGCCAAGGACTAGCGGGAGATGGAGATACGCAGTATTTT | NA | TRBJ2-3 | TRBD2 | TRBV4-2
CASDSNEKLFF | TGTGCCTCCGACAGTAATGAAAAACTGTTTTTT | few | TRBJ1-4 | NA | TRBV19
CASAEQGAGANVLTF | TGTGCCAGCGCCGAACAGGGCGCTGGGGCCAACGTCCTGACTTTC | few | TRBJ2-6 | NA | TRBV6-4
CASTRQVSTEAFF | TGTGCCAGCACACGACAGGTGTCTACTGAAGCTTTCTTT | NA | TRBJ1-1 | NA | TRBV7-9
CASSPRQGLDYEQYF | TGCGCCAGCAGCCCCCGTCAGGGACTAGACTACGAGCAGTACTTC | few | TRBJ2-7 | TRBD2 | TRBV4-1
CASSLWVGATGPDQYF | TGCGCCAGCAGCCTCTGGGTTGGCGCTACAGGACCGGATCAGTATTTT | NA | TRBJ2-3 | NA | TRBV5-1
CASSFDYSSYEQYF | TGTGCCAGCAGCTTTGACTACAGCTCCTACGAGCAGTACTTC | NA | TRBJ2-7 | NA | TRBV5-4
CASSGQGNEKLFF | TGTGCCAGCTCGGGACAGGGGAATGAAAAACTGTTTTTT | once | TRBJ1-4 | TRBD1 | TRBV2
CASSRDRGRGNYGYTF | TGTGCCAGCAGCCGAGACAGGGGGCGAGGCAACTATGGCTACACCTTC | NA | TRBJ1-2 | TRBD1 | TRBV5-8
CASSGGTGGFFLRETQYF | TGTGCCAGCAGTGGCGGGACAGGGGGTTTTTTTCTACGAGAGACCCAGTACTTC | once | TRBJ2-5 | TRBD1 | TRBV6-1
CASSLGHNQETQYF | TGCGCCAGCAGCTTGGGACACAACCAAGAGACCCAGTACTTC | few | TRBJ2-5 | NA | TRBV5-1
CASAGTSSNEQYF | TGTGCCTCGGCCGGGACTAGTTCCAACGAGCAGTACTTC | NA | TRBJ2-7 | TRBD2 | TRBV10-3
CSVGTGANYGYTF | TGCAGCGTGGGGACAGGGGCTAACTATGGCTACACCTTC | NA | TRBJ1-2 | TRBD1 | TRBV29-1
CASSRGTSGRAYEQFF | TGTGCCAGCAGCAGGGGTACTAGCGGGAGGGCCTATGAGCAGTTCTTC | NA | TRBJ2-1 | TRBD2 | TRBV5-6
CASSIVGVSANYGYTF | TGTGCCAGTAGTATTGTAGGCGTCAGCGCTAACTATGGCTACACCTTC | NA | TRBJ1-2 | NA | TRBV19
CASSREREGLHTDTQYF | TGTGCCAGCAGCCGGGAGCGGGAGGGCCTTCACACAGATACGCAGTATTTT | NA | TRBJ2-3 | TRBD2 | TRBV4-2
CASSSYQAGGDNEQFF | TGTGCCAGCAGCTCCTACCAAGCGGGAGGGGACAATGAGCAGTTCTTC | NA | TRBJ2-1 | TRBD2 | TRBV11-3
CASSSRPTGKNEKLFF | TGTGCCAGCAGCTCCAGGCCTACGGGGAAAAATGAAAAACTGTTTTTT | NA | TRBJ1-4 | NA | TRBV7-6
CASTPGLAGKIHSSYNEQFF | TGTGCCAGCACCCCGGGACTAGCGGGAAAAATTCACAGCTCCTACAATGAGCAGTTCTTC | few | TRBJ2-1 | TRBD2 | TRBV28
CASSGEGQGSPQHF | TGTGCCAGCAGTGGGGAGGGCCAGGGCTCGCCCCAGCATTTT | NA | TRBJ1-5 | NA | TRBV2
CASSVVASGPYNEQFF | TGTGCCAGCAGCGTAGTCGCTAGCGGACCCTACAATGAGCAGTTCTTC | NA | TRBJ2-1 | TRBD2 | TRBV9
CASSFRGGTEAFF | TGTGCCAGCAGCTTTCGGGGGGGCACTGAAGCTTTCTTT | NA | TRBJ1-1 | NA | TRBV11-2
CASSKDVQETQYF | TGTGCCAGCAGCAAAGATGTACAAGAGACCCAGTACTTC | NA | TRBJ2-5 | NA | TRBV21-1